The present T cell receptor beta chain was sequenced within a study of cytomegalovirus exposure and HLA in healthy donors. Study conclusions and caveats: A previous analysis found most TCR beta V segments productive roughly 87% or roughly 30% of the time. The study listed roughly 160 cytomegalovirus-associated TCR beta chains. Researchers had no immune exposure information except CMV serostatus available.

Germline loops: CDR1 LNHDA, CDR2 SQIVND (reference sequence). Trimming took 1 base from V and 6 from J, leaving 15 bases between them. The CDR3 has 15 amino acids. This PCR relied on a set of 60 Vbeta primers and 13 Jbeta primers. Only in-frame clones appear in the TCRdb table, and some are missing; sequencing was by immunoSEQ multiplex PCR. In the table there are 90,000 to 110,000 clones, around 80% of which are singletons. This clone was observed once. Its cognate antigen is unknown. The material sequenced was PBMCs. This clonotype was sampled from a young man in good health and CMV-seronegative. The rearrangement joins TRBV19 to TRBJ1-2; D is possibly TRBD1 (5 bases). The CDR3 nucleotides are TGTGCCAGTAGTATAGCTCGAGGGGAGGTGGATGGCTACACCTTC. This encodes CASSIARGEVDGYTF.